This TCR beta chain was identified in a study of Graves' ophthalmopathy and Graves' hyperthyroidism. Whole-study results and caveats: In separating ophthalmopathy from stable hyperthyroidism, a 13-signature model achieved roughly 89% sensitivity and around 80% specificity.

The TCR beta CDR3 regions underwent amplification from RNA transcripts. First-round RT-PCR relied on HTBI primers, and a second-round multiplex PCR came next. Each CDR3 protein is one row after TCRdb ran MiXCR on the multiplex PCR reads. The table shows approximately 210,000 distinct CDR3 sequences, with roughly 21% occurring only once. Ten or more counts support this clonotype. What it recognizes is unknown. V was shortened by 6 bases and J by 2 bases, with 11 bases between the two germline ends. This CDR3 is built from 14 residues. In germline, CDR1 is SNHLY, CDR2 FYNNEI. Every ophthalmopathy donor presented moderate-to-severe activity, CAS ≥3, NOSPECS ≥4 and duration under 3 months. As diagnostic evidence, clinical symptoms, serum thyroxine, TRAb, thyroid ultrasound and orbital computed tomography were relied upon. Sampling 10 ml of fresh peripheral blood provided the PBMCs.

This TCR came from a woman aged 45 to 65 with Graves' ophthalmopathy. The genes are TRBV2 and TRBJ1-5; maybe TRBD1 (6 bases). Sequencing was carried out using peripheral blood. CDR3 residues: CASRSEGGNQPQHF. CDR3 nucleotide sequence: TGTGCCAGCAGGTCAGAGGGGGGCAATCAGCCCCAGCATTTT.